The clone carrying this T cell receptor (beta chain) appeared once. The antigen is not known. The record originates from a study of cytomegalovirus exposure and HLA in healthy donors. Study at large: Sequencing of 150 million to 200 million T cells in an earlier analysis found approximately 120 million unique TCR beta sequences. General study results and limits: Among TCR sequences, most were rare, though some public TCRs appeared in many donors.

The V end was cut by 3 bases, the J end by 5 bases, with 7 bases between. The CDR3 length is 11 residues. Germline V CDR1 and CDR2: DFQATT, SNEGSKA (reference sequence). The PCR had 60 Vbeta and 13 Jbeta primers. The assay was immunoSEQ multiplex PCR, and TCRdb's table has in-frame clones only and misses some. The repertoire holds fewer than 200,000 clones, with around 82% as singletons. The source of this sequence is a middle-aged man in good health and CMV-seronegative. The chain has TRBV20-1 and TRBJ1-1; unclear D gene. Sequenced input: PBMCs. In DNA form, the CDR3 reads TGCAGTGCTAGTTGGCGGACTGAAGCTTTCTTT. Amino acids: CSASWRTEAFF.